The present TCR beta chain was sequenced within a study of CD4+ T cells in melanoma. Losses at the gene ends were 1 base for V and 5 bases for J; bases not matched to a gene: 5. This CDR3 contains 16 residues. Germline V CDR1 and CDR2: LGHNA, YSLEER. Data came from immunoSEQ multiplex PCR; TCRdb stores just in-frame clones and leaves some out. Of nearly 50,000 clones in the sample, 80% to 90% were seen once. Specimen: peripheral blood. The chain carries TRBV4-3 and TRBJ2-7, with 13 bases that match TRBD2. This receptor was taken from a human donor with melanoma. The DNA of the CDR3 is TGCGCCAGCAGCCAAGCGAGACTAGCGGGGGGCCACGAGCAGTACTTC. Protein: CASSQARLAGGHEQYF.